This TCR beta chain was sequenced during a study of patients and donors after allogeneic stem cell transplantation. This CDR3 comprises 14 residues. CDR1 and CDR2 from the germline V gene are SGHAT and FQDESV (reference sequence). V gave up 0 bases and J gave up 9 bases, with 9 bases separating them. TCRdb passed the RT-PCR reads through MiXCR, listing each CDR3 protein once. This table has roughly 880,000 distinct CDR3 sequences, more than 15% appearing once. The sample taken for sequencing was blood, either unsorted or a sorted T cell fraction (not recorded which). The chain employs TRBV11-1 and TRBJ1-6; maybe TRBD1 (6 bases). The TCR was taken from a human donor who was either an allogeneic HSCT recipient or a stem cell or donor lymphocyte infusion donor (not recorded which). It is not recorded whose cells these are; they may come from a transplant donor. CDR3 DNA sequence: TGTGCCAGCAGCTTAGCGGACAGCGGTTCACCCCTCCACTTT. Its protein product is CASSLADSGSPLHF.